A selection of T cell receptor beta chains follows, all from one sample in a study of T cells after yellow fever vaccination. TCRdb processed the 5' RACE reads anew with MiXCR; each CDR3 protein has one entry. Of around 310,000 distinct CDR3 sequences detected, more than 3% appear once; the ten largest clones hold roughly a quarter. The sample was PBMCs, taken on the day of the yellow fever booster vaccination. The origin of the receptors is a man between 18 and 35 years old who received the YFV17D yellow fever vaccine. The conserved cysteine and the conserved F or W are not part of the CDR3 here. Fields, in order: CDR3 length, clone size, V gene, CDR3 protein. Clone size is not always given. Where it is, it says once, few, many or a class for expanded clones.

len: 16; abundance: few; v_gene: TRBV4-3; CDR3aa: ASSQDPTGVDRTDTQY
len: 15; abundance: .; v_gene: TRBV6-6; CDR3aa: ASSFPGTSGVNGELF
len: 13; abundance: few; v_gene: TRBV6-6; CDR3aa: ASSHDRGKRTEAF
len: 14; abundance: many; v_gene: TRBV9; CDR3aa: ASSPTSGGAGETQY
len: 16; abundance: few; v_gene: TRBV4-3; CDR3aa: ASSQVLAGGANTGELF
len: 11; abundance: many; v_gene: TRBV20-1; CDR3aa: SATGSSGNTIY
len: 13; abundance: many; v_gene: TRBV24-1; CDR3aa: ATSDGKIQGNEQF
len: 11; abundance: .; v_gene: TRBV6-2/TRBV6-3; CDR3aa: ASSYGRDGGYT
len: 11; abundance: .; v_gene: TRBV20-1; CDR3aa: SATFSRADGQF
len: 13; abundance: .; v_gene: TRBV12-5; CDR3aa: ASAHPGHPQDTQY
len: 12; abundance: .; v_gene: TRBV10-3; CDR3aa: AISESTGVGGYT
len: 10; abundance: few; v_gene: TRBV5-5; CDR3aa: ASRKVNTEAF
len: 14; abundance: many; v_gene: TRBV11-2; CDR3aa: ASSPGPGTGLNEQF
len: 11; abundance: many; v_gene: TRBV2; CDR3aa: ASRGWVYNEQF
len: 11; abundance: few; v_gene: TRBV12-3/TRBV12-4; CDR3aa: ASRYAGTDTQY
len: 13; abundance: .; v_gene: TRBV10-3; CDR3aa: AIGRDLDSGNTIY
len: 13; abundance: .; v_gene: TRBV11-1; CDR3aa: ASSLPPGYYNEQF
len: 16; abundance: many; v_gene: TRBV5-1; CDR3aa: ASSLRASGGLGPDTQY
len: 9; abundance: few; v_gene: TRBV20-1; CDR3aa: SARDLETQY
len: 12; abundance: few; v_gene: TRBV13; CDR3aa: ASSETGMFGELF
len: 14; abundance: many; v_gene: TRBV2; CDR3aa: ASSVKRGPVTDTQY
len: 12; abundance: many; v_gene: TRBV5-1; CDR3aa: ASRERPSTDTQY
len: 17; abundance: few; v_gene: TRBV6-2/TRBV6-3; CDR3aa: ASSFSKGGRARSNQPQH
len: 16; abundance: many; v_gene: TRBV5-1; CDR3aa: ASTTGLAGGPAKNIQY
len: 13; abundance: many; v_gene: TRBV5-6; CDR3aa: ASSLSGSSTDTQY
len: 13; abundance: few; v_gene: TRBV12-3/TRBV12-4; CDR3aa: ASSFSGPRTDTQY
len: 16; abundance: many; v_gene: TRBV5-4; CDR3aa: ASSWRGTSGGTQETQY
len: 15; abundance: few; v_gene: TRBV9; CDR3aa: ASSVSTTSGGDNEQF
len: 13; abundance: many; v_gene: TRBV6-2/TRBV6-3; CDR3aa: ASTPRPGTAYEQY
len: 12; abundance: few; v_gene: TRBV2; CDR3aa: ATTAFSGANVLT
len: 14; abundance: many; v_gene: TRBV12-3/TRBV12-4; CDR3aa: ASSFGRGSRNSPLH
len: 13; abundance: many; v_gene: TRBV25-1; CDR3aa: ASSEHGGPRYEQY
len: 13; abundance: few; v_gene: TRBV25-1; CDR3aa: ASSDPFSRGNTIY
len: 12; abundance: few; v_gene: TRBV28; CDR3aa: ASASGGSTDTQY
len: 12; abundance: .; v_gene: TRBV14; CDR3aa: ASSQGVVAYGYT
len: 14; abundance: many; v_gene: TRBV29-1; CDR3aa: SVEDQGPSSYNEQF
len: 14; abundance: many; v_gene: TRBV7-6; CDR3aa: ASSFKPRGAVETQY
len: 9; abundance: many; v_gene: TRBV7-9; CDR3aa: ASSAARTQF
len: 10; abundance: .; v_gene: TRBV7-2; CDR3aa: ASSTGRETQY
len: 12; abundance: .; v_gene: TRBV20-1; CDR3aa: SASRYRGEDTQY
len: 13; abundance: .; v_gene: TRBV7-2; CDR3aa: ASSARDGTYNEQF
len: 15; abundance: few; v_gene: TRBV4-2; CDR3aa: ASSPGLWGGYTDTQY
len: 13; abundance: many; v_gene: TRBV5-1; CDR3aa: ASSLEPAPHDTQY
len: 10; abundance: few; v_gene: TRBV12-3/TRBV12-4; CDR3aa: ASSMWGIGYT
len: 11; abundance: .; v_gene: TRBV5-6; CDR3aa: ASSLVGQFGYT
len: 13; abundance: .; v_gene: TRBV19; CDR3aa: ASSILAGGPAEQF
len: 12; abundance: .; v_gene: TRBV12-3/TRBV12-4; CDR3aa: ASSLMGRGTEAF
len: 12; abundance: many; v_gene: TRBV5-1; CDR3aa: ASSSRGQGTEAF
len: 15; abundance: .; v_gene: TRBV30; CDR3aa: AWSPGLAGAEVETQY
len: 11; abundance: few; v_gene: TRBV19; CDR3aa: ASSSGTGFGYT
len: 11; abundance: many; v_gene: TRBV29-1; CDR3aa: SVVPNGRETQY
len: 15; abundance: .; v_gene: TRBV28; CDR3aa: ASSHRDRGRDTGELF
len: 13; abundance: few; v_gene: TRBV6-5; CDR3aa: ASRNERQEPGEQY